This T cell receptor (beta chain) was sequenced in a study of cytomegalovirus exposure and HLA in healthy donors. Study as a whole: Of 398 genotyped donors, about 81% clustered with self-reported Caucasian donors. Study-level findings and limits: V- and J-gene trimming in TCR beta was tied to a missense DCLRE1C variant by an analysis performed later. Among TCR beta chains, those listed as cytomegalovirus-associated numbered about 150.

Points on this clone: Its specificity is unknown.

The PCR contained 60 Vbeta and 13 Jbeta primers. The assay was immunoSEQ multiplex PCR, and TCRdb's table has in-frame clones only and misses some. Of more than 110,000 clones listed, nearly 80% are singletons. Sequenced: PBMCs. This receptor was obtained from a male donor in good health and CMV-seronegative.

The CDR3: CSGDREVGYTF. The DNA for the CDR3 is TGCAGCGGGGACAGGGAGGTTGGCTACACCTTC. This rearrangement joins TRBV29-1 to TRBJ1-2; the match to TRBD1 covers 9 bases. Germline-derived CDR1 and CDR2 are SQVTM and ANQGSEA. This CDR3 has 11 amino acids. V shed 7 bases and J 7 bases; nucleotides not matched to a gene: 4. The complete variable domain, with remaining parts taken from reference TRBV29-1 and TRBJ1-2, reads SAVISQKPSRDICQRGTSLTIQCQVDSQVTMMFWYRQQPGQSLTLIATANQGSEATYESGFVIDKFPISRPNLTFSTLTVSNMSPEDSSIYLCSGDREVGYTFGSGTRLTVV.